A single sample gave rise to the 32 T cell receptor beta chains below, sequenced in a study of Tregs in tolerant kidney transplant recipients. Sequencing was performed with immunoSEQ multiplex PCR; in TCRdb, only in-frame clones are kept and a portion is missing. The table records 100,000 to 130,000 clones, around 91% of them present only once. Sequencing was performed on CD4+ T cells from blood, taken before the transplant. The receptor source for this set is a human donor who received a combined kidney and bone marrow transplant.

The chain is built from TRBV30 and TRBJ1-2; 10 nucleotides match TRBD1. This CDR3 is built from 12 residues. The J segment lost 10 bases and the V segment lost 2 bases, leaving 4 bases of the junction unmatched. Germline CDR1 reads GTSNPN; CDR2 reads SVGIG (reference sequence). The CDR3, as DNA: TGTGCCTGGAGTCGGGACAGGGGAATCTACACCTTC. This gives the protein CAWSRDRGIYTF.

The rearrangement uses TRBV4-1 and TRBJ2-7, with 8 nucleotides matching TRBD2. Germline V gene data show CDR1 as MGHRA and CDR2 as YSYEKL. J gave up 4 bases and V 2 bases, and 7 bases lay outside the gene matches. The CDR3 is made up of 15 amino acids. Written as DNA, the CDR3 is TGCGCCAGCAGCCAAACGGGAGGGCCTCTATACGAGCAGTACTTC. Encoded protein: CASSQTGGPLYEQYF.

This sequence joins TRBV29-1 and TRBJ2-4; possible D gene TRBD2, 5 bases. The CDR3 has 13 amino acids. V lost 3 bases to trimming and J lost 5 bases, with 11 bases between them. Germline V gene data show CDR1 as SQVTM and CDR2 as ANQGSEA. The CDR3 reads CSVESGIQNIQYF. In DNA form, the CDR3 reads TGCAGCGTTGAGTCGGGGATCCAAAACATTCAGTACTTC.

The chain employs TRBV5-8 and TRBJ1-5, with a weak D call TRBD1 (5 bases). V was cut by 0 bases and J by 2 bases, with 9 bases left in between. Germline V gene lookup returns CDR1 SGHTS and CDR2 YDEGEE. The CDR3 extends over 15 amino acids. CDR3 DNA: TGTGCCAGCAGCTTGGCGGGGGTCGGCAATCAGCCCCAGCATTTT. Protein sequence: CASSLAGVGNQPQHF.

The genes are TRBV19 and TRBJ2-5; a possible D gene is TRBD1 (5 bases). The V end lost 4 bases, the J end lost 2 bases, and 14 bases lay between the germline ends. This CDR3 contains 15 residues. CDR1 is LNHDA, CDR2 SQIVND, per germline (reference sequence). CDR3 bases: TGTGCCAGTAGTAACCTTGGGGCCAATCAAGAGACCCAGTACTTC. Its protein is CASSNLGANQETQYF.

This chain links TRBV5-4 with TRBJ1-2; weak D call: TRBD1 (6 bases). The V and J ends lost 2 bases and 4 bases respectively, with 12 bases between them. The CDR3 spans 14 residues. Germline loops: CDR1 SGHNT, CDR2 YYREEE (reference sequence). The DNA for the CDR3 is TGTGCCAGCAGCTTAAATACAGGGCTCTATGGCTACACCTTC. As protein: CASSLNTGLYGYTF.

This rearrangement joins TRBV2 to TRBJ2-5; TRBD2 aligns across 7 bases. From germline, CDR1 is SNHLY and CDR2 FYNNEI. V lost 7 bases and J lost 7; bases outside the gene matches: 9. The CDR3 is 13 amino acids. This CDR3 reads CASTRSGVGTQYF. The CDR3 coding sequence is TGTGCCAGCACCCGGAGCGGGGTGGGGACCCAGTACTTC.

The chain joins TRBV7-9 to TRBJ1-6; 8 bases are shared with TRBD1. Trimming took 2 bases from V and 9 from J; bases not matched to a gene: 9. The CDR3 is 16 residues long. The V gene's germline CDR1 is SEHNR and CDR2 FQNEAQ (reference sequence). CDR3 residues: CASSLYLTGETSPLHF. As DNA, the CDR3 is TGTGCCAGCAGCTTATATTTGACAGGGGAGACTTCACCCCTCCACTTT.

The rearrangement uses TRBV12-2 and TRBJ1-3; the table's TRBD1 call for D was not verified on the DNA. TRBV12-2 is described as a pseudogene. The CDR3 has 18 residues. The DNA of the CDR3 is TGTGCAAGTCGCTTAGCGAGGGACAGGTTGTCCTCTGGAAACACCATATATTTT. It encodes CASRLARDRLSSGNTIYF.

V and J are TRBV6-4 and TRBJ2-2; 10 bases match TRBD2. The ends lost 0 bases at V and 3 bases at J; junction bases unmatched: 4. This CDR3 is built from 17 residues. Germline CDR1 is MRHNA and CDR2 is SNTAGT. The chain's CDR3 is CASSDSLLAGYTGELFF. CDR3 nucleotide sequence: TGTGCCAGCAGTGACTCGCTACTAGCGGGGTACACCGGGGAGCTGTTTTTT.

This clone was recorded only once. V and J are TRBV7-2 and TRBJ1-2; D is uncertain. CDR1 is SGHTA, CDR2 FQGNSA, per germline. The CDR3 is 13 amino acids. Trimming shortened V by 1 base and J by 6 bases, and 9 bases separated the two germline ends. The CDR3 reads CASSLVWGDGYTF. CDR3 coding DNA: TGTGCCAGCAGCTTAGTGTGGGGAGATGGCTACACCTTC.

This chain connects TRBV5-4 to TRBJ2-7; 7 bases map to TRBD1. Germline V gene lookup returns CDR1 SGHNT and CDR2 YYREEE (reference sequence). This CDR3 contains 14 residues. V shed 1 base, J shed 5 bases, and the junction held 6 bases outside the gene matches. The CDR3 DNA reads TGTGCCAGCAGCTTGAGGGGGCCAGGAGACGAGCAGTACTTC. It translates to CASSLRGPGDEQYF. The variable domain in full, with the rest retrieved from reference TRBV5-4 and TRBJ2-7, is ETGVTQSPTHLIKTRGQQVTLRCSSQSGHNTVSWYQQALGQGPQFIFQYYREEENGRGNFPPRFSGLQFPNYSSELNVNALELDDSALYLCASSLRGPGDEQYFGPGTRLTVT.

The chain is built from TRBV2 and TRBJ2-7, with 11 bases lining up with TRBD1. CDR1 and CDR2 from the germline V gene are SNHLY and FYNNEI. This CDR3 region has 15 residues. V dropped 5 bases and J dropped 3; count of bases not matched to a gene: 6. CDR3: CASSSDRGPYYEQYF. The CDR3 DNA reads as TGTGCCAGCAGTTCGGACAGGGGGCCGTACTACGAGCAGTACTTC.

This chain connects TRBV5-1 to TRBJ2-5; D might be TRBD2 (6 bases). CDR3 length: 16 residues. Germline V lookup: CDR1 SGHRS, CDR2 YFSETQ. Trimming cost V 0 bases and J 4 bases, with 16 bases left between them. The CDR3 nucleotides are TGCGCCAGCAGCTTGGGGGAGAGCGGGCTGGGAGAGACCCAGTACTTC. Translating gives CASSLGESGLGETQYF.

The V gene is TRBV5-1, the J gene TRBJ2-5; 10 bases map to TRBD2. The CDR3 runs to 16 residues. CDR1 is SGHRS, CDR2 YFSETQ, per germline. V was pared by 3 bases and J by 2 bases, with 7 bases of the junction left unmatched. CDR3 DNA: TGCGCCAGCAGCTCAAACGCAGCGGGGGGGCAAGAGACCCAGTACTTC. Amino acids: CASSSNAAGGQETQYF. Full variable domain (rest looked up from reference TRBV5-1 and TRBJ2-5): KAGVTQTPRYLIKTRGQQVTLSCSPISGHRSVSWYQQTPGQGLQFLFEYFSETQRNKGNFPGRFSGRQFSNSRSEMNVSTLELGDSALYLCASSSNAAGGQETQYFGPGTRLLVL.

The CDR3 here is CASTLDWALNYGYTF. The CDR3 nucleotides read TGTGCCAGCACCTTGGACTGGGCCCTTAACTATGGCTACACCTTC. The chain is built from TRBV2 and TRBJ1-2; no clear D gene. Germline CDR1 and CDR2: SNHLY and FYNNEI. The CDR3 totals 15 residues. The ends were cut back, 7 bases at V and 1 base at J, with 16 bases in the middle.

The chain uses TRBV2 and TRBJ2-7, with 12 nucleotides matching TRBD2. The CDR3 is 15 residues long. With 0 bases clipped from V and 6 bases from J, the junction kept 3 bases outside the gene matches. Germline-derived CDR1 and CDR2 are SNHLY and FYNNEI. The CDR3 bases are TGTGCCAGCAGTGAAGCGGCTAGCGGGGGGGTCGAGCAGTACTTC. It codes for CASSEAASGGVEQYF.

CDR3 DNA: TGTGCCAGTAGTAGCGGTGGGGATACGCAGTATTTT. This encodes CASSSGGDTQYF. V gene TRBV19 combines with J gene TRBJ2-3; D is uncertain. There are 12 residues in the CDR3. V lost 4 bases and J 6 bases, leaving 8 bases between the germline ends. Per the germline V gene, CDR1 is LNHDA and CDR2 is SQIVND (reference sequence).

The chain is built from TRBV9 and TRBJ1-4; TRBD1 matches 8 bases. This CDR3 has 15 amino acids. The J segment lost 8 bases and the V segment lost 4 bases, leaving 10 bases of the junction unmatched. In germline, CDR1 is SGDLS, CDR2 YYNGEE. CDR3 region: CASSPRQGTGEKLFF. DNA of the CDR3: TGTGCCAGCAGCCCTCGACAGGGGACGGGCGAAAAACTGTTTTTT.

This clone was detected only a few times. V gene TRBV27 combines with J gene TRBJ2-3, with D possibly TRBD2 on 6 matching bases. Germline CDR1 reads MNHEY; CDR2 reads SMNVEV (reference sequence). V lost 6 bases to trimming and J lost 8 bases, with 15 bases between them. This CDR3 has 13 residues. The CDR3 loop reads CASSSLATGTQYF. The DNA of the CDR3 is TGTGCCAGCAGCTCACTAGCAACGGGTACGCAGTATTTT.

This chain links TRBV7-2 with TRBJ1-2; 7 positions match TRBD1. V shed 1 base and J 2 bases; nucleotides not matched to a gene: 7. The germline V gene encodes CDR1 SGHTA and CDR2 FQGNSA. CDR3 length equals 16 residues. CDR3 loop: CASSLEGSRGNYGYTF. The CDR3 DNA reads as TGTGCCAGCAGCTTAGAGGGTAGCAGGGGGAACTATGGCTACACCTTC.

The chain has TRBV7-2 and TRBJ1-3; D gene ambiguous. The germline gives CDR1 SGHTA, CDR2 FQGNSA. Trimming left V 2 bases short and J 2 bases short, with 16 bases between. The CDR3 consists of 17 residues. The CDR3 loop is CASSLNPPVAAGNTIYF. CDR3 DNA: TGTGCCAGCAGCTTAAACCCCCCAGTGGCAGCTGGAAACACCATATATTTT.

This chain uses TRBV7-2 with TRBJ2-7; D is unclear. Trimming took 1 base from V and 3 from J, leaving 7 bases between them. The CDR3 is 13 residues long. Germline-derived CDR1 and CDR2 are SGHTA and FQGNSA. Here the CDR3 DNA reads TGTGCCAGCAGCTTAGAAGTCAGCTACGAGCAGTACTTC. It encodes CASSLEVSYEQYF.

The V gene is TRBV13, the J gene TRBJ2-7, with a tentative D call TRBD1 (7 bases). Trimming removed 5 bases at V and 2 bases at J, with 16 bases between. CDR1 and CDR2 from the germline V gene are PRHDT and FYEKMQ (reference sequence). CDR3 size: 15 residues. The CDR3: CASSRGAGGTYEQYF. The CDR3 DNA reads TGTGCCAGCAGCCGAGGGGCAGGGGGGACCTACGAGCAGTACTTC.

CDR3 in amino acids: CASSASQGSYTF. Written as DNA, the CDR3 is TGTGCCAGCAGTGCCTCACAGGGGAGCTACACCTTC. The chain is built from TRBV25-1 and TRBJ1-2; 7 bases align to TRBD1. CDR1 and CDR2 from the germline V gene are MGHDK and SYGVNS. There are 12 residues in the CDR3. The J segment lost 9 bases and the V segment lost 4 bases, leaving 5 bases of the junction unmatched.

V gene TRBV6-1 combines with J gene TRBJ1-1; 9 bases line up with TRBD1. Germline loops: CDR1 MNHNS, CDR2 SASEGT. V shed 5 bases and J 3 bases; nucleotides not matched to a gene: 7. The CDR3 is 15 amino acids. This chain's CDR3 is CASSPRTGVYTEAFF. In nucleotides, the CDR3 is TGTGCCAGCAGTCCCCGGACAGGGGTCTACACTGAAGCTTTCTTT.

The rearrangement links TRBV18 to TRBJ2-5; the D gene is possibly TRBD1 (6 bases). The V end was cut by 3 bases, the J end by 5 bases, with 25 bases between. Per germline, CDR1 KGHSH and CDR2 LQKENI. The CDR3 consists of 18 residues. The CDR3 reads CASSPSGISGTTHETQYF. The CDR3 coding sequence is TGTGCCAGCTCACCGAGTGGGATATCCGGGACAACCCACGAGACCCAGTACTTC. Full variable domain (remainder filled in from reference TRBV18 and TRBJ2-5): NAGVMQNPRHLVRRRGQEARLRCSPMKGHSHVYWYRQLPEEGLKFMVYLQKENIIDESGMPKERFSAEFPKEGPSILRIQQVVRGDSAAYFCASSPSGISGTTHETQYFGPGTRLLVL.

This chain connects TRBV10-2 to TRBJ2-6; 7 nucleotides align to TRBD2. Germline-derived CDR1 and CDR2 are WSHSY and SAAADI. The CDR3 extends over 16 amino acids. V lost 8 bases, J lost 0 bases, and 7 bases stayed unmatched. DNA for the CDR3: TGCGCCAGCGGGGGGGGTCCACTCTCTGGGGCCAACGTCCTGACTTTC. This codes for CASGGGPLSGANVLTF.

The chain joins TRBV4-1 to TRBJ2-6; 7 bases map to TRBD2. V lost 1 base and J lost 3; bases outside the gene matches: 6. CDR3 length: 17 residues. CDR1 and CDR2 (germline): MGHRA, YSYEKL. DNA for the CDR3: TGCGCCAGCAGCCAAGGCGGGGGAACAGTTGGGGCCAACGTCCTGACTTTC. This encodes CASSQGGGTVGANVLTF.

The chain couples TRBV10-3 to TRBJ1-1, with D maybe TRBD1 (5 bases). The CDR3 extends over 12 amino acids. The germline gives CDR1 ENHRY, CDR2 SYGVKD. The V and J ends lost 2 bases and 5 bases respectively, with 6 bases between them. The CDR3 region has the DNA TGTGCCATCAGTGAGGGGGGGACTGAAGCTTTCTTT. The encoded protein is CAISEGGTEAFF.

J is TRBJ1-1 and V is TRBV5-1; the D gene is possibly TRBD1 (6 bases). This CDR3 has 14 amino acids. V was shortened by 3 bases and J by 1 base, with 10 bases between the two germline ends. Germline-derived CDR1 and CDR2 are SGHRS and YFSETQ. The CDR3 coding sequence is TGCGCCAGCAGCTCCTCGACAGGGAACACTGAAGCTTTCTTT. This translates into CASSSSTGNTEAFF.

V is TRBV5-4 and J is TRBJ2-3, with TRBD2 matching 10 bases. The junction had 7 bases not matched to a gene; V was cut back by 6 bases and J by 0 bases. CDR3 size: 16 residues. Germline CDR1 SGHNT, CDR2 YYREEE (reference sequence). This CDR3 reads CASKSGGATSTDTQYF. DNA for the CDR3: TGTGCCAGCAAAAGCGGGGGGGCAACTAGCACAGATACGCAGTATTTT.